This is a list of T cell receptor beta chains from one sample in a study of monozygotic twins with inflammatory bowel disease. For each CDR3 protein, TCRdb gives one entry from its re-call of the 5' RACE reads, without DNA. The sample table includes about 210,000 distinct CDR3 sequences. The specimen was blood. The receptors derive from a human donor with ulcerative colitis or Crohn's disease, or a healthy co-twin of an affected twin (not recorded which). Both conserved end residues are part of each CDR3. Clone sizes are given selectively: once, few, many, or a class where the clone is expanded.

size	J	V	length	CDR3
NA	TRBJ1-2	TRBV1	14	CTSSQGQGCGGYTF
NA	TRBJ2-5	TRBV18	13	CASSPDRQETQYF
NA	TRBJ1-4	TRBV12-3/TRBV12-4	12	CASSLIGEKLFF
NA	TRBJ1-1	TRBV7-2	14	CASSLGQMSTEAFF
NA	TRBJ2-5	TRBV20-1	12	CSASTPGETQYF
NA	TRBJ1-5	TRBV7-3	13	CASSLDRAQPQHF
NA	TRBJ1-5	TRBV20-1	15	CSAGPMGGGHQPQHF
NA	TRBJ2-7	TRBV11-3	14	CASSLGEESREQYF
NA	TRBJ1-2	TRBV5-1	14	CASSRTGDSDGYTF
NA	TRBJ2-3	TRBV5-1	14	CASKALAGRDTQYF
NA	TRBJ2-1	TRBV5-1	15	CASSLRGAKWNEQFF
NA	TRBJ2-3	TRBV5-1	15	CASSFLGRGADTQYF
NA	TRBJ1-5	TRBV20-1	16	CSAQSGGVGDNQPQHF
NA	TRBJ2-5	TRBV15	16	CATSRDLGGGGETQYF
NA	TRBJ1-5	TRBV5-1	15	CASSQTGGVNQPQHF
NA	TRBJ2-2	TRBV27	15	CASSLSGTLAGRLFF
NA	TRBJ2-3	TRBV20-1	15	CSARLTGTPLDTQYF
NA	TRBJ2-1	TRBV11-1	15	CASSPAQKSYNEQFF
NA	TRBJ2-2	TRBV12-3/TRBV12-4	12	CASSSLSGDRIF
NA	TRBJ2-7	TRBV20-1	15	CSASPGTGSSYEQYF
NA	TRBJ2-3	TRBV7-9	12	CASSPNSDTQYF
NA	TRBJ1-1	TRBV4-2	16	CASSHPKRGRGTEAFF
NA	TRBJ1-5	TRBV12-3/TRBV12-4	18	CASRPTILQGEGNQPQHF
NA	TRBJ1-2	TRBV5-1	16	CASSSARGRGDYGYTF
NA	TRBJ1-2	TRBV11-1	15	CASSHPGGLDYGYTF
NA	TRBJ1-2	TRBV11-2	13	CASSFDRNYGYTF
NA	TRBJ2-5	TRBV6-1	14	CASSSGGAVKTQYF
NA	TRBJ2-7	TRBV14	15	CASSQDFRGLGVQYF
medium-sized	TRBJ1-2	TRBV7-9	13	CASRIGEKDGYTF
NA	TRBJ2-5	TRBV7-8	16	CASSPYLPGGKETQYF
NA	TRBJ1-4	TRBV9	14	CASSVGGGNEKLFF
NA	TRBJ2-1	TRBV7-2	14	CASSLVGLANEQFF
NA	TRBJ2-3	TRBV11-2	13	CASSSVGGGTQYF
NA	TRBJ2-3	TRBV5-1	12	CASSLQGDTQYF
NA	TRBJ2-3	TRBV7-3	17	CASSLKPGLAGVDTQYF
NA	TRBJ1-4	TRBV12-3/TRBV12-4	16	CASSQRPPGSNEKLFF
NA	TRBJ1-4	TRBV10-3	12	CAIRDSNEKLFF
NA	TRBJ2-5	TRBV5-1	14	CASSSSGGQETQYF
NA	TRBJ2-5	TRBV5-1	14	CATNPSGNQETQYF
NA	TRBJ2-3	TRBV3-1	13	CASSLSNPDTQYF
NA	TRBJ2-3	TRBV5-1	15	CASRPGPGGADTQYF
NA	TRBJ2-1	TRBV28	15	CASSQGLAGAYEQFF
NA	TRBJ2-3	TRBV10-3	15	CAIRGLAGYIDTQYF
NA	TRBJ2-2	TRBV7-3	15	CASSLGSGKPGELFF
NA	TRBJ2-7	TRBV4-1	13	CASSQVTGAEQYF
NA	TRBJ1-1	TRBV19	13	CASKLGLNTEAFF
NA	TRBJ2-5	TRBV4-2	15	CASSQQTGGPETQYF